The clone carrying this TCR beta chain showed up just a few times. The data are from a study of blood T cell repertoires in COVID-19. As processed by the authors: Reference gene primer amplification yielded estimated nucleated cell counts. The table came from immunoSEQ multiplex PCR; TCRdb's copy has only in-frame clones and leaves some out. That table furnishes V, J and clone size, whereas the DNA furnished D and trimming. The profile covers about 170,000 clones, with around 90% appearing a single time and roughly 2.4% taken by the ten largest. There are 15 residues in the CDR3. CDR1 SQVTM and CDR2 ANQGSEA come from the germline V gene. The V end was cut by 0 bases, the J end by 1 base, with 12 bases between.

V gene TRBV29-1 combines with J gene TRBJ1-1; perhaps TRBD1 as D (6 bases). This receptor was taken from a woman of 80 years or more with COVID-19, enrolled during active disease. Sequenced input: peripheral blood. The CDR3 DNA sequence: TGCAGCGTTGAAGAAGAGGGGGTTAGGAACACTGAAGCTTTCTTT. Its translation: CSVEEEGVRNTEAFF.